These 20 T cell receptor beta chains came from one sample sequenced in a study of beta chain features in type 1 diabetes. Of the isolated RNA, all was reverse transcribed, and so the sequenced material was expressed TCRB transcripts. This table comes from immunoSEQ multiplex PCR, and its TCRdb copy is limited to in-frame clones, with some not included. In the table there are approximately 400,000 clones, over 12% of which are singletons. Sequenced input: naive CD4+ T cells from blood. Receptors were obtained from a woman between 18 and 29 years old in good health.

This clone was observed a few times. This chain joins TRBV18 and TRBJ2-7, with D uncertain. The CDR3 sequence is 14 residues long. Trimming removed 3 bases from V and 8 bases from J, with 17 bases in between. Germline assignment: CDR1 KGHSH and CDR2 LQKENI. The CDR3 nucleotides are TGTGCCAGCTCACCGAGTGGTTACGAGAGGCAGCAGTACTTC. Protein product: CASSPSGYERQQYF.

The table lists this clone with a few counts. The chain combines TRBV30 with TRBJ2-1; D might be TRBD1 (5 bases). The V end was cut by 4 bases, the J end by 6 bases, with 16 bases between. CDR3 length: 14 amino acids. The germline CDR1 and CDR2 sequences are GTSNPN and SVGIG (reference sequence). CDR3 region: CAWKYGRAGNEQFF. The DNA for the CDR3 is TGTGCCTGGAAATACGGCAGGGCTGGCAATGAGCAGTTCTTC.

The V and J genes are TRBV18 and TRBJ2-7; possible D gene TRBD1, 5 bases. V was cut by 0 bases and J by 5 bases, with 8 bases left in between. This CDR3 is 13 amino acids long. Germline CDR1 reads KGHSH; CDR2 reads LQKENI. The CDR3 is CASSPPGVNEQYF. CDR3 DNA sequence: TGTGCCAGCTCACCACCAGGGGTGAACGAGCAGTACTTC. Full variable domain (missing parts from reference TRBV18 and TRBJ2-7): NAGVMQNPRHLVRRRGQEARLRCSPMKGHSHVYWYRQLPEEGLKFMVYLQKENIIDESGMPKERFSAEFPKEGPSILRIQQVVRGDSAAYFCASSPPGVNEQYFGPGTRLTVT.

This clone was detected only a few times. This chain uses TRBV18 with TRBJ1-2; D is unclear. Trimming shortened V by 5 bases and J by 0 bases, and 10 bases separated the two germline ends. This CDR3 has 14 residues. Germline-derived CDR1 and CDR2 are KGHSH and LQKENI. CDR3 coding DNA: TGTGCCAGCTCATTGGCAGTTACTAACTATGGCTACACCTTC. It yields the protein CASSLAVTNYGYTF.

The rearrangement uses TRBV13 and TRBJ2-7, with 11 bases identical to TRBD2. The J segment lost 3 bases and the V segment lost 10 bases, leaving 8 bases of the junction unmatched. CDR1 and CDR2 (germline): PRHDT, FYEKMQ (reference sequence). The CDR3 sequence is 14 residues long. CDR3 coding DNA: TGTGCCACCGGGGGGCTAGCGGGAGGCTACGAGCAGTACTTC. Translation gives CATGGLAGGYEQYF.

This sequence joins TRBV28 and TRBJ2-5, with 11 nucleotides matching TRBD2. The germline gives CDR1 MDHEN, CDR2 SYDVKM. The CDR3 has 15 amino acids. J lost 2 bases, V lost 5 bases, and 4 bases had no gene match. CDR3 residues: CASSLRTSGQETQYF. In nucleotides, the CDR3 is TGTGCCAGCAGTCTCCGGACTAGCGGGCAAGAGACCCAGTACTTC.

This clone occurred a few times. The CDR3: CAWSVNPDTQYF. The CDR3 DNA is TGTGCCTGGAGTGTTAATCCAGATACGCAGTATTTT. The chain couples TRBV30 to TRBJ2-3, with no clear D. Germline CDR1 GTSNPN, CDR2 SVGIG (reference sequence). Trimming pared 0 bases from V and 4 bases from J, leaving 5 bases between. This CDR3 is 12 amino acids long.

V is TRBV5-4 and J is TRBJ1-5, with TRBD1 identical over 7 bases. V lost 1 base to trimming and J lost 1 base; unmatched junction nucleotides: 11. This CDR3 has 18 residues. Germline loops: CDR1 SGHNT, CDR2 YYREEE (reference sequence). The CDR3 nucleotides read TGTGCCAGCAGCTTGAACGGAGGGGGCAGGGGCAGCAATCAGCCCCAGCATTTT. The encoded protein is CASSLNGGGRGSNQPQHF.

CDR3 sequence (DNA): TGTGCCAGCAGCAGCAATCTAGCGGGAGGGTCAGATACGCAGTATTTT. Translating gives CASSSNLAGGSDTQYF. The chain is built from TRBV6-6 and TRBJ2-3, with TRBD2 identical over 12 bases. Germline V gene sequence: CDR1 MNHNY, CDR2 SVGAGI (reference sequence). V lost 6 bases and J lost 4; bases outside the gene matches: 8. CDR3 length equals 16 residues.

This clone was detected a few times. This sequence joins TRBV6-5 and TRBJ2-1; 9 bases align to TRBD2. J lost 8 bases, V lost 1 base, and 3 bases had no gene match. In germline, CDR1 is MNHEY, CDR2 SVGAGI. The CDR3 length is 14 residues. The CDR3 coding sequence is TGTGCCAGCAGTTACTTAGCGGGAGTTCATGAGCAGTTCTTC. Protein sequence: CASSYLAGVHEQFF.

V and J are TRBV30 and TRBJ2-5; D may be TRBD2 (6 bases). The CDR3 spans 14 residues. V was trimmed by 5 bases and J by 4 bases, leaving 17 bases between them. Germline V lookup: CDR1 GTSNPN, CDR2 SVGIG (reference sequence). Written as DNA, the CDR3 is TGTGCCTGGCTTCCGAGGGGACTCTCAGAGACCCAGTACTTC. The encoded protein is CAWLPRGLSETQYF. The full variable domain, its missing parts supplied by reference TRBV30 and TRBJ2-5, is SQTIHQWPATLVQPVGSPLSLECTVEGTSNPNLYWYRQAAGRGLQLLFYSVGIGQISSEVPQNLSASRPQDRQFILSSKKLLLSDSGFYLCAWLPRGLSETQYFGPGTRLLVL.

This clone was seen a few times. The CDR3 here is CASSFQGLAKQNTGELFF. CDR3 DNA: TGTGCCAGCAGTTTTCAGGGACTAGCAAAGCAGAACACCGGGGAGCTGTTTTTT. V and J are TRBV28 and TRBJ2-2, with 9 bases lining up with TRBD2. The trim removed 3 bases at V and 1 base at J, leaving 9 bases unmatched. The CDR3 has 18 amino acids. Germline-derived CDR1 and CDR2 are MDHEN and SYDVKM.

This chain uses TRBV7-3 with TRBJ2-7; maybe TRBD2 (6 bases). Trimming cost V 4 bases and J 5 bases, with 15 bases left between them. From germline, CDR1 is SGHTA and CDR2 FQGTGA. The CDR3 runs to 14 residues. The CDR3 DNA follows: TGTGCCAGCAGCTCGGGGGAATCCGGGGACGAGCAGTACTTC. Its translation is CASSSGESGDEQYF.

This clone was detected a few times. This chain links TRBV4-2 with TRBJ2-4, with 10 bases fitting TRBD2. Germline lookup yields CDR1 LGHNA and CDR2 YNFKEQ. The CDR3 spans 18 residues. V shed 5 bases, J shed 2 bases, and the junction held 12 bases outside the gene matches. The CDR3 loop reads CASSSRVAGGITKNIQYF. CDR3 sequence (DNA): TGTGCCAGCAGCTCACGGGTAGCGGGAGGAATTACCAAAAACATTCAGTACTTC.

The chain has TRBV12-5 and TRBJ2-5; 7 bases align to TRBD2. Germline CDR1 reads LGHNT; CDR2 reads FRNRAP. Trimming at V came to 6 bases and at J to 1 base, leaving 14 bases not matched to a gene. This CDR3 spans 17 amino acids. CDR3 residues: CASGLTSVAGSQETQYF. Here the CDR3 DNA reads TGTGCTAGTGGACTCACTAGCGTGGCGGGATCCCAAGAGACCCAGTACTTC.

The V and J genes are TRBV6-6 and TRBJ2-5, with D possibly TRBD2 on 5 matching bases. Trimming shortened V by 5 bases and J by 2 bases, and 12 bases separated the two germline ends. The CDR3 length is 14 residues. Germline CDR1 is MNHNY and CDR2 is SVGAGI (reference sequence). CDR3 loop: CASSPPGLQETQYF. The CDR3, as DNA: TGTGCCAGCAGTCCCCCCGGACTTCAAGAGACCCAGTACTTC.

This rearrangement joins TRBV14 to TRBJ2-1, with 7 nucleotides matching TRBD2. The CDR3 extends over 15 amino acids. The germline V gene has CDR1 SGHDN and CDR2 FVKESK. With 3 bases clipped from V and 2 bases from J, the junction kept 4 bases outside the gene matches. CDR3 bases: TGTGCCAGCAGCCAGGTTGCGGGGGCCTACAATGAGCAGTTCTTC. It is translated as CASSQVAGAYNEQFF.

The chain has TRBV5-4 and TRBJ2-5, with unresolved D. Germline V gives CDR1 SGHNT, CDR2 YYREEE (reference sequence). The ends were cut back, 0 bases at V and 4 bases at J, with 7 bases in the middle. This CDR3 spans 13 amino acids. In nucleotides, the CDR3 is TGTGCCAGCAGCTTGGATAGCAGAGAGACCCAGTACTTC. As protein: CASSLDSRETQYF.

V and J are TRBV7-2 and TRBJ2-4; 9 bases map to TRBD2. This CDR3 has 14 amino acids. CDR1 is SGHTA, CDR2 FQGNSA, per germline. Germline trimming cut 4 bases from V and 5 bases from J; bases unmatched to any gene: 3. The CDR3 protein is CASSSSGGQNIQYF. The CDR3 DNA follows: TGTGCCAGCAGCTCCAGCGGGGGGCAAAACATTCAGTACTTC.

The chain's CDR3 is CAWSSGAGANVLTF. DNA for the CDR3: TGTGCCTGGAGCTCAGGGGCTGGGGCCAACGTCCTGACTTTC. The genes are TRBV30 and TRBJ2-6; the D gene is possibly TRBD1 (6 bases). Trimming took off 3 bases at V and 2 bases at J, with 8 bases between the two ends. CDR1 is GTSNPN, CDR2 SVGIG, per germline (reference sequence). The CDR3 runs 14 residues.